This paragraph reports one TCR beta chain. Its antigen is not yet known. No much larger clone exists at a distance of one base, and base qualities are not known. This record comes from a study of cytomegalovirus exposure and HLA in healthy donors (dated by TCRdb to about 2017). Regarding the complete study: An earlier analysis of roughly 500 of the donors reported more than 250 Gb of sequence data and around 110 million unique TCR beta sequences from about 200 million T cells. Roughly 300 gigabases of sequencing data and approximately 93 million unique TCR sequences were included in an early release covering 550 to 650 HLA-typed donors. Of the approximately 400 genotyped donors, 81% were placed in the genetic ancestry cluster associated with self-reported Caucasian donors. The aim of the study was to test whether cataloging public T cell receptors could identify signatures of past pathogen exposure. The study profiled the T cell repertoires of around 700 subjects by immunosequencing and related them to cytomegalovirus serostatus. In addition to the first cohort of about 650 subjects, a separate validation cohort of approximately 130 different subjects was used. High-throughput TCR immunosequencing, statistical association of individual TCRs with disease status, and machine learning were combined to predict cytomegalovirus infection status. A later analysis re-examined previously published TCR beta repertoires from 600 to 700 donors and added high-resolution HLA genotyping to investigate patterns of TCR occurrence. In the later analysis, no new phenotypic data were used to find candidate immune exposures; instead, reliance was placed on TCR beta sequences and their occurrence across donors. In an earlier analysis of several hundred of the donors, high-throughput TCR beta sequencing was used to judge whether each TCR beta V gene segment behaved as functional or pseudogenic. Donor age, sex, ethnicity and CMV serostatus were compiled alongside the repertoire data. Genome-wide SNP genotypes for about 65% of the 666 donors were used in a later genetic analysis, which treated that subset as a discovery cohort. All discovery cohort repertoires had been generated using a single sequencing platform. Class I and class II HLA loci were covered by the typing at four-digit resolution. The number of donors typed differed by locus, with about 629-630 for A, B, C, DRB1 and DQB1, roughly 520 for DQA1, approximately 570 for DPA1, and approximately 470 for DPB1. Roughly 5 DR-DQ haplotypes were treated as single units for association and clustering because of strong linkage in the cohort. Among some 400 genotyped donors of the cohort, an average of approximately 250,000 unique TCR beta nucleotide sequences were sequenced per donor, roughly 20% of them non-productive.

From the cysteine up to the phenylalanine, the CDR3 has a length of 13 residues. Here the CDR3 DNA is all that survives: 39 bases in frame from base 1. Here is what the overall study found, with its caveats: Roughly uniform sequencing depth across donors was assumed in presence/absence analyses, although this assumption may not hold. Most TCR sequences were seen in very few donors, while some public TCRs were found in many individuals. The classifier was reported to diagnose cytomegalovirus status with high specificity and sensitivity in both the original and validation cohorts. Linkage disequilibrium might explain the correlated functional status among segregating V segments, but an unknown experimental factor could not be excluded. In an earlier analysis of fewer than 700 of the donors, most TCR beta V segments appeared in productive rearrangements about 87% or about 30% of the time, broadly matching IMGT annotations. The cohort was sequenced for TCR beta chains only, and without alpha or paired-chain data the features that could be detected were limited. According to a later genetic analysis, donors in an Asian-associated ancestry cluster had fewer N-insertions in productive TCRs than the approximately 610-donor mean. It was suggested by the authors that the approach could potentially be generalized to other disease states and immunological phenotypes. In vitro tests confirmed that three of the cytomegalovirus-associated TCR beta chains recognize cytomegalovirus antigens. The only immune exposure information available for the cohort was CMV serostatus. In a later analysis, several top co-occurrence clusters were reported to appear linked to parvovirus B19, influenza, CMV and Epstein-Barr virus. HLA typing was unavailable for some donors at each locus, so association tests used only the typed subset. At a false discovery rate of 0.05, a later analysis linked about 17,000 TCR beta sequences to specific HLA alleles. In a later genetic analysis, a missense DCLRE1C variant was associated with V-gene and J-gene trimming of TCR beta chains, and the association was replicated in an independent cohort. In a later analysis, the rate of TCR association differed among HLA loci, with DRB1 alleles having the most associated TCRs and HLA-C alleles having the fewest. Some IMGT-functional V segments, including TRBV6-2 and TRBV6-3, could not be told apart with the 87-base-pair reads, so those segments were excluded. A total of around 150 TCR beta chains were listed by the study as associated with cytomegalovirus. In a later analysis, HLA-associated TCR beta chains showed more clonal expansion and lower generation probabilities than non-associated chains that were equally common. A further reported finding was that TCR beta sequences accurately predicted the HLA-A and HLA-B alleles for most subjects in the first cohort. According to a later analysis, most CMV-associated TCR beta chains appeared to be HLA-restricted, and the HLA associations seemed to be driven largely by CMV exposure. Strong co-occurrence of HLA alleles, especially DR and DQ, made assigning TCR associations to individual alleles difficult. A cluster of highly shared sequence variants was judged likely to represent a technical artifact of the sequencing pipeline. The earlier analysis of approximately 540 of the donors excluded 15 to 20 rarely observed V segments, including chromosome 9 orphons, because counts were too low.

Libraries were constructed by the immunoSEQ multiplex PCR assay. A mixture of 60 forward primers for TCR Vbeta segments and 13 reverse primers for TCR Jbeta segments was used in the multiplex PCR. A multiplex PCR assay on genomic DNA amplified the CDR3 region of rearranged TCR beta genes. The amplified TCR beta libraries were sequenced on the Illumina HiSeq System as 87-base-pair reads. Under the source paper's analysis protocol: A later analysis counted approximately 76 million unique TCR beta chains across the 666 repertoires, and 10 million to 11 million of these chains were shared by at least two donors. Raw reads were error-corrected and collapsed into unique sequences with a nearest-neighbor algorithm that merged closely related sequences to remove PCR and sequencing errors. CDR3 sequences were aligned to IMGT reference sequences to assign V, D and J gene segments. For a sequence to be retained, a match of at least six nucleotides was required to both a V gene segment and a J gene segment. Rearrangements were classified as productive when the CDR3 lacked stop codons and remained in frame with V and J, and all other rearrangements were classified as non-productive. CDR3 was defined by IMGT convention, running from the second conserved V-encoded cysteine to the conserved J-encoded phenylalanine. The earlier analysis of about 610 of the donors excluded any sequence lacking an unambiguous match to a single V gene segment. In an earlier analysis of roughly 500 of the donors, V segments were called functional above 56.7% productive rearrangements and were called segregating when the between-donor standard deviation exceeded 5%. A statistical classification framework was developed to diagnose cytomegalovirus status using the catalog of TCR beta chain sequences. A later analysis assigned V and J genes by comparing TCR nucleotide sequences with IMGT/GENE-DB human TR gene sequences. The TCRdist pipeline was used in a later analysis to assign CDR3 sequences and most-parsimonious VDJ recombination scenarios. In a later analysis, every TCR beta chain was defined by the combination of its CDR3 amino acid sequence and its V-gene family, and reads without a unique V-gene family were dropped. To address suspected cross-contamination and a sequencing artifact, a later analysis removed 592 highly shared, low-generation-probability nucleotide sequences. In a later analysis, a clonal expansion index for each public chain was calculated from normalized within-repertoire ranks of inferred template counts. In a later analysis, generation probabilities were computed with a VDJ recombination model fitted to out-of-frame rearrangements, and the resulting probabilities were checked against IGoR. In a later analysis, hypergeometric tests were used to score TCR-TCR, TCR-HLA and TCR-CMV co-occurrence, with a repertoire-size bias correction applied to TCR pairs. To estimate false discovery rates, a later analysis permuted the HLA or CMV assignments 20 times. In a later analysis, co-occurring TCRs were grouped using DBSCAN, and TCRdist sequence similarity was added for clustering within HLA-allele-positive subsets. Repertoires with fewer than 30,000 or more than 120,000 public chains, plus five repertoires with anomalous nucleotide sharing, were excluded from co-occurrence clustering. TCRdb took this table from immuneACCESS and kept in-frame rearrangements with V and J called. Such tables lack part of the clones; where checked against another copy, unresolved V genes explain under half of the gap, and the rest is unexplained. The V and J calls and clone size were taken over from that table, and D and trimming were inferred from the DNA. The sample table lists some 160,000 clones, less than 85% of them with a count of one. The ten largest clones add up to roughly 5% of the sample.

The cohort consisted of 666 healthy bone marrow donors. At the time of sampling, all cohort members were nominally healthy, though unrecorded immune exposures were likely present. The donor tested CMV seronegative, placing the donor among the 350 or so seronegative members of the cohort. Every donor gave a peripheral blood sample, and the peripheral blood mononuclear cells from that sample were used for TCR beta sequencing. The Qiagen DNeasy Blood Extraction Kit was used to extract genomic DNA from the blood cell samples. The TCR comes from a man between 40 and 49 years old in good health and CMV-seronegative. Recombination connected TRBV21-1 to TRBJ2-1; TRBD2 reflects the table's D call only, with no check against the DNA. TRBV21-1 is designated a pseudogene. The sequenced sample consisted of PBMCs. The CDR3 protein: CASRREQGYEQFF. The base sequence is TGTGCCAGCCGGCGGGAGCAGGGCTATGAGCAGTTCTTC.